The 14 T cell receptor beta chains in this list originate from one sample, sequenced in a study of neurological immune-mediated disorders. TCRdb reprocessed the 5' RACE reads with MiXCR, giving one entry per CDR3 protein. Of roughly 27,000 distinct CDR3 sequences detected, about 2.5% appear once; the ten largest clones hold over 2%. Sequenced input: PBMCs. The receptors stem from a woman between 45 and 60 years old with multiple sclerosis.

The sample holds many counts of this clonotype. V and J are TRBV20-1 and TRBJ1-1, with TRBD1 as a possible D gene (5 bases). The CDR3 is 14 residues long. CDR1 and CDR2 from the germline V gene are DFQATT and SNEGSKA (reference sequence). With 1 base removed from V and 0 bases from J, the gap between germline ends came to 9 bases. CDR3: CSARVGTMNTEAFF. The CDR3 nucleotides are TGCAGTGCTAGAGTTGGGACTATGAACACTGAAGCTTTCTTT.

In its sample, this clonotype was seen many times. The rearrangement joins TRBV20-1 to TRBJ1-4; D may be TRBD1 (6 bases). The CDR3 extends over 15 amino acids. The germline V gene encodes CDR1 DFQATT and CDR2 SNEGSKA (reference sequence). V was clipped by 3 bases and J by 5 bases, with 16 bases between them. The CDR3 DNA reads TGCAGTGCTAGCGGACAGCTAGTTGGGAATGAAAAACTGTTTTTT. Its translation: CSASGQLVGNEKLFF.

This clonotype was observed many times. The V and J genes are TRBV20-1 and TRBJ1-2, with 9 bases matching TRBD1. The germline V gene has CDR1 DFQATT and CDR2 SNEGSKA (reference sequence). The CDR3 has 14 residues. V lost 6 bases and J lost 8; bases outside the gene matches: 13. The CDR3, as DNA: TGCAGTGCCTTCGGACAGGGGAGAACGGAGGGCTACACCTTC. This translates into CSAFGQGRTEGYTF.

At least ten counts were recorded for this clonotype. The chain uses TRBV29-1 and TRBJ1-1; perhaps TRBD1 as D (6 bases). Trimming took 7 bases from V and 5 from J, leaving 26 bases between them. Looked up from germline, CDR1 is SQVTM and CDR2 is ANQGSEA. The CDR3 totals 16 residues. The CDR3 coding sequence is TGCAGCGCCTGGGCAGGGGCAGGCCTCCGGGGGACTGAAGCTTTCTTT. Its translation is CSAWAGAGLRGTEAFF.

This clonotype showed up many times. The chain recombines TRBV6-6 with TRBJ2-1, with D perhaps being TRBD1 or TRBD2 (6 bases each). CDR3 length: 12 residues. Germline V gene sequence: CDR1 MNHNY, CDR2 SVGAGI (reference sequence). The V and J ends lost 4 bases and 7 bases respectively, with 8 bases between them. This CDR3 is CASSLGGNEQFF. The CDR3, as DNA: TGTGCCAGCAGTTTAGGGGGGAATGAGCAGTTCTTC.

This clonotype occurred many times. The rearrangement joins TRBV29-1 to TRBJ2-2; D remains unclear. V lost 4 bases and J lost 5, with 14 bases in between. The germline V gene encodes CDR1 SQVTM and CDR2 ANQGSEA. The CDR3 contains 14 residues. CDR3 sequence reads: CSVAFTLGTGELFF. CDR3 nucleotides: TGCAGCGTTGCTTTCACTCTGGGGACCGGGGAGCTGTTTTTT.

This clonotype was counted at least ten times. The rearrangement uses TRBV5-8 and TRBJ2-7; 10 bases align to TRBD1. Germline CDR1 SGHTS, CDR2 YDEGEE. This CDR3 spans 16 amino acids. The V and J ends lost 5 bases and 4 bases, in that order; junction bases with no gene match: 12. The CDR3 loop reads CASSYRPGQGRYEQYF. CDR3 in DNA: TGTGCCAGCAGTTATCGGCCGGGACAGGGGAGGTACGAGCAGTACTTC.

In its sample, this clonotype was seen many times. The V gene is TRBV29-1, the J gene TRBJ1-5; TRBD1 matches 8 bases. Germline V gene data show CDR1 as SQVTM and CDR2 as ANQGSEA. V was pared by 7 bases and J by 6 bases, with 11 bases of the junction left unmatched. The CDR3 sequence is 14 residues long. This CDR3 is CSAIDRGFGQPQHF. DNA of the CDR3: TGCAGCGCCATCGACAGGGGATTTGGTCAGCCCCAGCATTTT.

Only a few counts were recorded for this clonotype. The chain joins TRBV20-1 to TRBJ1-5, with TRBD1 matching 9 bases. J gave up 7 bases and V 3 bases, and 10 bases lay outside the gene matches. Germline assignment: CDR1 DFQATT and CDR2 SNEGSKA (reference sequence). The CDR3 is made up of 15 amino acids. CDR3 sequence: CSASGGTGRRQPQHF. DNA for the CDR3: TGCAGTGCTAGTGGCGGGACAGGGCGGAGGCAGCCCCAGCATTTT.

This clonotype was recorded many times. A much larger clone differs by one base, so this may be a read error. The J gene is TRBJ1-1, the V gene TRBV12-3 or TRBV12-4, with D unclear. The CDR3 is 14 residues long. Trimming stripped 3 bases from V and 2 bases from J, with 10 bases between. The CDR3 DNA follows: TGTGCCAGCAGTTTCGGCGAAAGAAACACTGAAGCTTTCTTT. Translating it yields CASSFGERNTEAFF.

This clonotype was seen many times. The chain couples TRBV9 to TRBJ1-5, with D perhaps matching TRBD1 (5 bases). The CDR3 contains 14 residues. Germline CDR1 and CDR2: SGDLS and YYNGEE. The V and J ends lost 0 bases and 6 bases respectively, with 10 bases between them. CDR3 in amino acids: CASSVDGASQPQHF. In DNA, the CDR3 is TGTGCCAGCAGCGTAGACGGGGCTAGTCAGCCCCAGCATTTT. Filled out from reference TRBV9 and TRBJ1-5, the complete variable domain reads DSGVTQTPKHLITATGQRVTLRCSPRSGDLSVYWYQQSLDQGLQFLIQYYNGEERAKGNILERFSAQQFPDLHSELNLSSLELGDSALYFCASSVDGASQPQHFGDGTRLSIL.

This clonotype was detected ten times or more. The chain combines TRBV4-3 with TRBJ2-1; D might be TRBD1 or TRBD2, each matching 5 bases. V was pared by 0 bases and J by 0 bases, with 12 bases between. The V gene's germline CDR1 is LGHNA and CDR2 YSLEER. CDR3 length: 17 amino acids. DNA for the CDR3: TGCGCCAGCAGCCAAGACGGGGCAACCAGCTCCTACAATGAGCAGTTCTTC. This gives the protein CASSQDGATSSYNEQFF.

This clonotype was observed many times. The CDR3 region has the DNA TGTGCCAGTCGGGCCACAGATACGCAGTATTTT. The encoded protein is CASRATDTQYF. The chain couples TRBV19 to TRBJ2-3; D is unclear. Trimming removed 8 bases at V and 2 bases at J, with 5 bases between. CDR3 size: 11 residues. CDR1 is LNHDA and CDR2 is SQIVND in the germline V gene (reference sequence).

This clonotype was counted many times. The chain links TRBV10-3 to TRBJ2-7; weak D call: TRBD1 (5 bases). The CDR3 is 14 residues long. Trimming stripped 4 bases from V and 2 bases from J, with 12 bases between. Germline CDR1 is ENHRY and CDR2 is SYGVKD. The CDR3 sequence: CAISAQGLPYEQYF. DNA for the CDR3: TGTGCCATCAGTGCCCAGGGTCTACCCTACGAGCAGTACTTC.